One and the same sample provided the 21 T cell receptor beta chains below, sequenced in a study of shared clonotypes between healthy human individuals. The table came from immunoSEQ multiplex PCR; TCRdb's copy has only in-frame clones and leaves some out. The sample has some 2.3 million clones; just over 90% are singletons. The sample comprised naive CD4+ T cells from PBMCs. Subset denoted: CD45RA+ positively selected. The receptors shown here come from a young man in good health. Some clones in this sample may be carry-over from other donors' samples.

V gene TRBV7-3 combines with J gene TRBJ2-2; TRBD2 might be the D (5 bases). V dropped 1 base and J dropped 3 bases, with 12 bases sitting between them. Per the germline V gene, CDR1 is SGHTA and CDR2 is FQGTGA. CDR3 length: 16 amino acids. CDR3 protein: CASSLNRGVDTGELFF. The CDR3 region has the DNA TGTGCCAGCAGCTTAAATCGGGGTGTGGACACCGGGGAGCTGTTTTTT.

Concerning this clone: At the DNA level, this CDR3 is encoded by other sequences in the same sample as well. This chain connects TRBV28 to TRBJ2-3; 7 bases map to TRBD2. The CDR3 is 14 amino acids. V gave up 3 bases and J gave up 6 bases; unmatched junction bases: 6. CDR1 and CDR2 (germline): MDHEN, SYDVKM. CDR3 residues: CASSLGGSSDTQYF. The CDR3 region has the DNA TGTGCCAGCAGTTTGGGCGGGAGTTCTGATACGCAGTATTTT.

This clone appeared once. The chain has TRBV2 and TRBJ2-2; possibly TRBD1 or TRBD2 for D (5 bases each). The CDR3 consists of 15 residues. Germline loops: CDR1 SNHLY, CDR2 FYNNEI. Trimming pared 8 bases from V and 1 base from J, leaving 14 bases between. The CDR3 spells CASGTTSKNTGELFF. Written as DNA, the CDR3 is TGTGCCAGCGGGACCACTAGTAAGAACACCGGGGAGCTGTTTTTT. The full variable domain, rest sourced from reference TRBV2 and TRBJ2-2, is EPEVTQTPSHQVTQMGQEVILRCVPISNHLYFYWYRQILGQKVEFLVSFYNNEISEKSEIFDDQFSVERPDGSNFTLKIRSTKLEDSAMYFCASGTTSKNTGELFFGEGSRLTVL.

This chain uses TRBV28 with TRBJ1-6; the match to TRBD1 covers 7 bases. Germline CDR1 is MDHEN and CDR2 is SYDVKM. The CDR3 runs to 14 residues. V shed 8 bases, J shed 6 bases, and the junction held 7 bases outside the gene matches. The CDR3 DNA reads as TGTGCCAGCGAATTCGGACAGGTTAATTCACCCCTCCACTTT. As protein: CASEFGQVNSPLHF.

The chain joins TRBV11-2 to TRBJ2-5, with 13 positions matching TRBD2. The germline gives CDR1 SGHAT, CDR2 FQNNGV. The CDR3 has 16 amino acids. The ends lost 5 bases at V and 4 bases at J; junction bases unmatched: 7. The CDR3 DNA is TGTGCCAGCAGCACCCGGGGACTAGCGGGAACAGAGACCCAGTACTTC. Amino acid sequence: CASSTRGLAGTETQYF.

J is TRBJ1-5 and V is TRBV27; 8 bases map to TRBD1. The V segment lost 5 bases and the J segment 4 bases; nucleotides outside the gene matches: 4. This CDR3 comprises 14 residues. In germline, CDR1 is MNHEY, CDR2 SMNVEV (reference sequence). The CDR3 reads CASSRDRRNQPQHF. The CDR3 DNA reads as TGTGCCAGCAGTCGGGACAGGCGAAATCAGCCCCAGCATTTT.

The V and J genes are TRBV7-2 and TRBJ2-7; 7 bases fit TRBD2. The CDR3 length is 15 residues. Germline V lookup: CDR1 SGHTA, CDR2 FQGNSA. The ends lost 5 bases at V and 2 bases at J; junction bases unmatched: 9. The DNA of the CDR3 is TGTGCCAGCAGCCCCTTTTCTAGCGGTACCTACGAGCAGTACTTC. It is translated as CASSPFSSGTYEQYF.

CDR3 nucleotides: TGTGCCAGCAGCCGCCGGACGGATGAGCAGTACTTC. It codes for CASSRRTDEQYF. The chain couples TRBV13 to TRBJ2-7; D gene ambiguous. The CDR3 extends over 12 amino acids. Germline V CDR1 and CDR2: PRHDT, FYEKMQ (reference sequence). The V gene lost 5 bases and the J gene lost 7 bases, with 12 bases spanning the gap.

The rearrangement joins TRBV29-1 to TRBJ2-7; D may match TRBD1 or TRBD2 (6 bases each). V lost 4 bases and J lost 4, with 14 bases in between. Germline assignment: CDR1 SQVTM and CDR2 ANQGSEA. This CDR3 has 13 residues. Written as DNA, the CDR3 is TGCAGCGTTGGGTGGTTAGGGGGGTACGAGCAGTACTTC. Translated: CSVGWLGGYEQYF.

CDR3 amino acids: CASMFRTGSTDTQYF. The DNA for the CDR3 is TGCGCCAGCATGTTCCGGACGGGTAGCACAGATACGCAGTATTTT. The V and J genes are TRBV5-1 and TRBJ2-3; D is ambiguous. The CDR3 totals 15 residues. From germline, CDR1 is SGHRS and CDR2 YFSETQ. Trimming took off 6 bases at V and 0 bases at J, with 14 bases between the two ends.

This sequence joins TRBV5-1 and TRBJ2-1; TRBD2 is a possible D gene (6 bases). Trimming took 3 bases from V and 0 from J, leaving 13 bases between them. Germline V gene sequence: CDR1 SGHRS, CDR2 YFSETQ. The CDR3 sequence is 16 residues long. The CDR3 DNA reads as TGCGCCAGCAGCTATGGGGGGACGAGCTCCTACAATGAGCAGTTCTTC. Translated, it gives CASSYGGTSSYNEQFF.

J is TRBJ2-7 and V is TRBV7-3, with TRBD2 as a possible D gene (6 bases). Looked up from germline, CDR1 is SGHTA and CDR2 is FQGTGA. The CDR3 runs 15 residues. Trimming stripped 2 bases from V and 7 bases from J, with 18 bases between. The DNA of the CDR3 is TGTGCCAGCAGCTTATGGACAAGTTTCCGGGAGGAGCAGTACTTC. This translates into CASSLWTSFREEQYF.

The chain couples TRBV27 to TRBJ2-1; no firm D call. The CDR3 spans 13 residues. Germline values: CDR1 MNHEY, CDR2 SMNVEV (reference sequence). The germline V and J ends were trimmed by 3 bases and 6 bases, with 9 bases remaining between them. CDR3 protein: CASSLDAGNEQFF. The CDR3 coding sequence is TGTGCCAGCAGTTTGGACGCCGGCAATGAGCAGTTCTTC.

The V call is TRBV6-5, the J call TRBJ2-7, with D possibly being TRBD2 (6 bases). Trimming left V 2 bases short and J 4 bases short, with 15 bases between. The length of the CDR3 is 15 residues. Germline CDR1 is MNHEY and CDR2 is SVGAGI. Written as DNA, the CDR3 is TGTGCCAGCAGTTACCGGGAGATCGCGGGTTACGAGCAGTACTTC. Amino acid sequence: CASSYREIAGYEQYF.

The chain carries TRBV5-4 and TRBJ1-3, with a weak D call TRBD1 (6 bases). This CDR3 has 15 amino acids. Looked up from germline, CDR1 is SGHNT and CDR2 is YYREEE (reference sequence). Between the trimmed V and J ends, which lost 4 bases and 4 bases, there was a span of 15 bases. The CDR3 sequence is CASSRNTGRGNTIYF. The CDR3 DNA sequence: TGTGCCAGCAGCCGCAATACAGGGCGAGGAAACACCATATATTTT.

The rearrangement joins TRBV28 to TRBJ1-6; maybe TRBD1 (5 bases). The CDR3 loop spans 16 amino acids. The V end was cut by 3 bases, the J end by 4 bases, with 13 bases between. Per germline, CDR1 MDHEN and CDR2 SYDVKM. The CDR3 DNA reads TGTGCCAGCAGTTTCCGGAGGGGCATTTATAATTCACCCCTCCACTTT. Protein product: CASSFRRGIYNSPLHF.

This chain connects TRBV5-1 to TRBJ2-7, with 11 bases lining up with TRBD2. CDR1 SGHRS and CDR2 YFSETQ come from the germline V gene. This CDR3 spans 15 amino acids. Losses at the gene ends were 0 bases for V and 2 bases for J; bases not matched to a gene: 1. In DNA form, the CDR3 reads TGCGCCAGCAGCTTGGATAGCGGGAGGGCCTACGAGCAGTACTTC. This sequence encodes CASSLDSGRAYEQYF.

The chain's CDR3 is CASTLGGAPATYGYTF. DNA for the CDR3: TGCGCCAGCACCCTGGGGGGGGCGCCGGCAACCTATGGCTACACCTTC. The chain employs TRBV5-1 and TRBJ1-2; D might be TRBD1 (6 bases). The V end was cut by 6 bases, the J end by 4 bases, with 22 bases between. The CDR3 covers 16 residues. CDR1 and CDR2 from the germline V gene are SGHRS and YFSETQ.

This chain joins TRBV27 and TRBJ1-2; D might be TRBD1 (5 bases). CDR3 size: 15 residues. CDR1 and CDR2 (germline): MNHEY, SMNVEV (reference sequence). Trimming shortened V by 10 bases and J by 2 bases, and 20 bases separated the two germline ends. The CDR3 sequence: CATKETGAQNYGYTF. The CDR3 nucleotides are TGTGCCACCAAAGAAACCGGGGCTCAGAACTATGGCTACACCTTC.

The chain recombines TRBV7-8 with TRBJ2-5; unclear D gene. V gave up 5 bases and J gave up 2 bases, with 18 bases separating them. Per the germline V gene, CDR1 is SGHVS and CDR2 is FQNEAQ. This CDR3 is built from 16 residues. CDR3 sequence: CASSKRPSMGQETQYF. CDR3 sequence (DNA): TGTGCCAGCAGCAAGAGACCTAGTATGGGTCAAGAGACCCAGTACTTC.

To note about this clone: At the DNA level, this CDR3 is encoded by other sequences in the same sample as well. The rearrangement joins TRBV5-1 to TRBJ1-2; D is possibly TRBD1 (6 bases). The CDR3 has 13 residues. Per the germline V gene, CDR1 is SGHRS and CDR2 is YFSETQ. Trimming removed 3 bases at V and 4 bases at J, with 10 bases between. The CDR3 DNA reads as TGCGCCAGCAGCTCAGGACAGACCTATGGCTACACCTTC. Translating it yields CASSSGQTYGYTF.